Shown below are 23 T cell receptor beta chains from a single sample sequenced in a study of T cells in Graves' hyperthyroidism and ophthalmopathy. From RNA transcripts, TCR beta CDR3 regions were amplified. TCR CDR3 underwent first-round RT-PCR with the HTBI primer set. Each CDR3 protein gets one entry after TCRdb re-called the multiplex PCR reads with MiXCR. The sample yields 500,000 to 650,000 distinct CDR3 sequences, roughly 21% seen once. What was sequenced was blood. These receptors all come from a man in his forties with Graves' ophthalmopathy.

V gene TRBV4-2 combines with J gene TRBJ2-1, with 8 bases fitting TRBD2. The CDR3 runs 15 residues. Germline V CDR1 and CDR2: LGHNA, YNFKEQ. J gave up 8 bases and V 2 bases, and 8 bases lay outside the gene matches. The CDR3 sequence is CASSQRAGEIDEQFF. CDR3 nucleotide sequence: TGTGCCAGCAGCCAACGAGCGGGAGAAATCGATGAGCAGTTCTTC.

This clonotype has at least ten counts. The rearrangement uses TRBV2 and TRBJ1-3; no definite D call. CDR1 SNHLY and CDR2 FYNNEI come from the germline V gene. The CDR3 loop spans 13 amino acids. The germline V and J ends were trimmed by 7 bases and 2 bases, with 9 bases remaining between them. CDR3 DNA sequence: TGTGCCAGCAACCAGGACGCTGGAAACACCATATATTTT. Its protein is CASNQDAGNTIYF. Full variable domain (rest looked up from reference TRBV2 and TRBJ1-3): EPEVTQTPSHQVTQMGQEVILRCVPISNHLYFYWYRQILGQKVEFLVSFYNNEISEKSEIFDDQFSVERPDGSNFTLKIRSTKLEDSAMYFCASNQDAGNTIYFGEGSWLTVV.

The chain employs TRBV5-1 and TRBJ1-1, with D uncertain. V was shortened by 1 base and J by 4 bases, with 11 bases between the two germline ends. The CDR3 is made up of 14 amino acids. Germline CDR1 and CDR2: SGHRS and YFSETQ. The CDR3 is CASSLYSAGTEAFF. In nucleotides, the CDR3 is TGCGCCAGCAGCTTGTATTCTGCAGGCACTGAAGCTTTCTTT.

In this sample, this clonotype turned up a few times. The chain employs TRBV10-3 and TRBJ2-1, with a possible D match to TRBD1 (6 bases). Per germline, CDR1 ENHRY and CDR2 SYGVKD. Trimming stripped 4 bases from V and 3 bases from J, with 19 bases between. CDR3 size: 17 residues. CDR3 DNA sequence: TGTGCCATCAGTGGGTCAAAGGGGGACCGACACTACAATGAGCAGTTCTTC. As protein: CAISGSKGDRHYNEQFF.

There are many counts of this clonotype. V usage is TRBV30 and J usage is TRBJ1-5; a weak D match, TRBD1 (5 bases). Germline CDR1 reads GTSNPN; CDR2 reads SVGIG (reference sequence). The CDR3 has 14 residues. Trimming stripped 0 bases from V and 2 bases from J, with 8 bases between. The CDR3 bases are TGTGCCTGGAGTGTCCAGGGTGGCAATCAGCCCCAGCATTTT. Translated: CAWSVQGGNQPQHF.

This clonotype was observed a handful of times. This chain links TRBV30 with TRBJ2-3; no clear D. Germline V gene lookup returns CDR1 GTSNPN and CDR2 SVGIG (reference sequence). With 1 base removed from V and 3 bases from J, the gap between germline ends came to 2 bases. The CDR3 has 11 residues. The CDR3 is CAWSGTDTQYF. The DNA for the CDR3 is TGTGCCTGGAGTGGGACAGATACGCAGTATTTT.

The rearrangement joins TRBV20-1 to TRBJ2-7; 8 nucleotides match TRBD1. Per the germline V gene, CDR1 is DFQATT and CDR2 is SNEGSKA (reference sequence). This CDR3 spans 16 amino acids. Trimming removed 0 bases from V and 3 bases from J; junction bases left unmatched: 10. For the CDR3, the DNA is TGCAGTGCTAGAGATACAGGGGGAGGCGGAATCTACGAGCAGTACTTC. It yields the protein CSARDTGGGGIYEQYF.

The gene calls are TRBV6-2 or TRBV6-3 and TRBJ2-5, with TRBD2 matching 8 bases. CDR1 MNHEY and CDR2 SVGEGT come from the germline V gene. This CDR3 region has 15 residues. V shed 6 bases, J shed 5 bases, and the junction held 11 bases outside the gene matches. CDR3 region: CASRLTSGGRETQYF. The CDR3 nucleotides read TGTGCCAGCAGACTCACTAGCGGAGGGAGGGAGACCCAGTACTTC.

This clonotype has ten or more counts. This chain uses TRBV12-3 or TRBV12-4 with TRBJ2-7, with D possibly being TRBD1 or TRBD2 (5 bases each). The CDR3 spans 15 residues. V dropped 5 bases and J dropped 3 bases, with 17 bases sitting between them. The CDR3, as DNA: TGTGCCAGCAGTGTGGGGACGATGCGAAGCTACGAGCAGTACTTC. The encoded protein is CASSVGTMRSYEQYF.

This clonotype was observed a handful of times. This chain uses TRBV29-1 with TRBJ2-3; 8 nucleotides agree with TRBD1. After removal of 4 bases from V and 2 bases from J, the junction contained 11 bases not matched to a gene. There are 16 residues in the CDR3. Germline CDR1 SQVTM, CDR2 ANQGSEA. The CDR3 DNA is TGCAGCGTTGTTGGAACTGGACAGGGTTTCACAGATACGCAGTATTTT. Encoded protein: CSVVGTGQGFTDTQYF.

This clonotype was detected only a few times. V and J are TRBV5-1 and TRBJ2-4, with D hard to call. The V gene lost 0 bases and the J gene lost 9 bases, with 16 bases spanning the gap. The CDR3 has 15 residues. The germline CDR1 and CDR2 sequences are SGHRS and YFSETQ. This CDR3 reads CASSLGILDGVIQYF. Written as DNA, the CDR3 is TGCGCCAGCAGCTTGGGAATCCTGGATGGGGTCATTCAGTACTTC.

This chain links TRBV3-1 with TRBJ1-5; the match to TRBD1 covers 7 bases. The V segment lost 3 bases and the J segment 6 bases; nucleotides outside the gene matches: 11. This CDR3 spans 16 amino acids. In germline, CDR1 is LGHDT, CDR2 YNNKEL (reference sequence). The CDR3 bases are TGTGCCAGCAGCCATCCGATCCACAGGGGACGTCAGCCCCAGCATTTT. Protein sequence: CASSHPIHRGRQPQHF.

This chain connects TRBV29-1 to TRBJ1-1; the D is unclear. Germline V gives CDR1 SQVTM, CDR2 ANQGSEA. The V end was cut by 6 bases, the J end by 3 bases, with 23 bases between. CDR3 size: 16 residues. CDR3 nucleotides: TGCAGCGTCGTACAGCCTTGGGCAGGCCGGTACACTGAAGCTTTCTTT. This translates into CSVVQPWAGRYTEAFF.

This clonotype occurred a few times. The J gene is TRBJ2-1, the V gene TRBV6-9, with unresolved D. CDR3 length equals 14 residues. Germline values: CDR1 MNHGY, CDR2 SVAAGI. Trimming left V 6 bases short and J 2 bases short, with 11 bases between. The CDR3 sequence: CASSGLQTYNEQFF. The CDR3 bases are TGTGCCAGCAGCGGGCTCCAAACCTACAATGAGCAGTTCTTC.

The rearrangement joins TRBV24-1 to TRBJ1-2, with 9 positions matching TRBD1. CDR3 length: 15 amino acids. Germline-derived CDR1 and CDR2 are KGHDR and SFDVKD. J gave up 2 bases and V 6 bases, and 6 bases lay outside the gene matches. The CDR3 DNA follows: TGTGCCACCAGTTCTACAGGGGGCCCCAACTATGGCTACACCTTC. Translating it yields CATSSTGGPNYGYTF.

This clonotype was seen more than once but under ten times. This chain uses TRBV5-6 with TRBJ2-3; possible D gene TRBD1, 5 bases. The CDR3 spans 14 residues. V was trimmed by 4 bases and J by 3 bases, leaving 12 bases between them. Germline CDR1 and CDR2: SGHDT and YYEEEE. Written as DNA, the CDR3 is TGTGCCAGCAGCGACGACAGCTCTACAGATACGCAGTATTTT. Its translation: CASSDDSSTDTQYF. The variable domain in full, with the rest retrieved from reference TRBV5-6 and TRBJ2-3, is DAGVTQSPTHLIKTRGQQVTLRCSPKSGHDTVSWYQQALGQGPQFIFQYYEEEERQRGNFPDRFSGHQFPNYSSELNVNALLLGDSALYLCASSDDSSTDTQYFGPGTRLTVL.

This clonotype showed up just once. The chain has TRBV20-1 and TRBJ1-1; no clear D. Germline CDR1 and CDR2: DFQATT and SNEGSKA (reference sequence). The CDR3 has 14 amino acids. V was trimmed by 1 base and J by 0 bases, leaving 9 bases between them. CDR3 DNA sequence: TGCAGTGCTAGAGTAGGCCTGCTGAACACTGAAGCTTTCTTT. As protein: CSARVGLLNTEAFF.

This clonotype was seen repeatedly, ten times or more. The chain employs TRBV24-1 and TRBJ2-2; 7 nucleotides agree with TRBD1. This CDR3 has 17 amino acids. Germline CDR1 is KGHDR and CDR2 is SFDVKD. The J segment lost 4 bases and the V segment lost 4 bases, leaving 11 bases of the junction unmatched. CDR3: CATSDSDRPIRTGELFF. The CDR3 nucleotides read TGTGCCACCAGTGACTCGGACAGGCCGATCCGCACCGGGGAGCTGTTTTTT.

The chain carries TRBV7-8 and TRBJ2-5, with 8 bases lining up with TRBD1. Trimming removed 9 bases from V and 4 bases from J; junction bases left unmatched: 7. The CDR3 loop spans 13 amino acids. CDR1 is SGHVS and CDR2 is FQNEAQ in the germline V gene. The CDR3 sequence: CASRAGTGETQYF. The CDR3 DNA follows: TGTGCCAGTCGGGCGGGGACAGGAGAGACCCAGTACTTC.

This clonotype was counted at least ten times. CDR3 residues: CASSRLRDGNTIYF. The CDR3 region has the DNA TGTGCCAGCAGTCGGCTGAGGGATGGAAACACCATATATTTT. The chain has TRBV3-1 and TRBJ1-3; D not certain. This CDR3 has 14 amino acids. Looked up from germline, CDR1 is LGHDT and CDR2 is YNNKEL (reference sequence). V was cut by 6 bases and J by 3 bases, with 12 bases left in between.

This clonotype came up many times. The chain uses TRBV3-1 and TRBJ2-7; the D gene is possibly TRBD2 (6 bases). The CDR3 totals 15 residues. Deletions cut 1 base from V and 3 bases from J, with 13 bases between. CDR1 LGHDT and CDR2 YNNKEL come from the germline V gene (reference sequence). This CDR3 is CASSQVPGENYEQYF. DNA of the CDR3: TGTGCCAGCAGCCAAGTCCCGGGAGAGAACTACGAGCAGTACTTC.

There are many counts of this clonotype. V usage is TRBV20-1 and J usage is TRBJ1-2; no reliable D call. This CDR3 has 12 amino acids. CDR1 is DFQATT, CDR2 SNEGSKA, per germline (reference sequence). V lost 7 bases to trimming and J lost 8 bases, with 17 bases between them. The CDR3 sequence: CSDVSLLRGYTF. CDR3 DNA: TGCAGTGATGTTTCCCTCTTAAGGGGCTACACCTTC.

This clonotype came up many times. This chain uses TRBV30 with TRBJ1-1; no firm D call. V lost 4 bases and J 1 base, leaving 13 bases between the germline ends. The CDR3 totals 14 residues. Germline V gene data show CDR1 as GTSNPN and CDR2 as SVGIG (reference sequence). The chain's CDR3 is CAWIDRRRNTEAFF. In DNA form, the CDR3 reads TGTGCCTGGATCGATCGACGACGGAACACTGAAGCTTTCTTT.